Presented here are 10 T cell receptor beta chains from one specimen sequenced in a study of T cells in Graves' hyperthyroidism and ophthalmopathy. Template material for amplifying TCR beta CDR3 regions consisted of RNA transcripts. RT-PCR in the first round (using the HTBI primer set) targeted the TCR CDR3. In TCRdb, the multiplex PCR reads were re-called with MiXCR into one record per CDR3 protein. The sample gives hundreds of thousands of distinct CDR3 sequences, 15% to 19% of which show up once; roughly 7.4% is in the top ten. Sequencing was performed on blood. Source of these receptors: a woman aged 18 to 35 with Graves' hyperthyroidism.

In its sample, this clonotype was seen many times. The chain recombines TRBV20-1 with TRBJ2-5; maybe TRBD2 (6 bases). This CDR3 has 15 residues. Per germline, CDR1 DFQATT and CDR2 SNEGSKA (reference sequence). Trimming stripped 1 base from V and 2 bases from J, with 14 bases between. The CDR3 nucleotides read TGCAGTGCTAGAGGGGGCGGAGGACTACAAGAGACCCAGTACTTC. Residues: CSARGGGGLQETQYF.

This clonotype came up many times. This rearrangement joins TRBV12-3 or TRBV12-4 to TRBJ2-7; 11 positions match TRBD1. The CDR3 is 14 amino acids. With 6 bases clipped from V and 3 bases from J, the junction kept 4 bases outside the gene matches. Written as DNA, the CDR3 is TGTGCCAGCAGAACCGGGACAGGGGGCTACGAGCAGTACTTC. Translating it yields CASRTGTGGYEQYF.

At least ten counts were recorded for this clonotype. This chain joins TRBV3-1 and TRBJ2-1, with D hard to call. The V end was cut by 2 bases, the J end by 6 bases, with 11 bases between. Germline CDR1 LGHDT, CDR2 YNNKEL (reference sequence). The CDR3 has 14 amino acids. CDR3 in amino acids: CASSQYNGFNEQFF. The CDR3 coding sequence is TGTGCCAGCAGCCAATATAACGGGTTCAATGAGCAGTTCTTC.

This clonotype was found many times. V and J are TRBV7-9 and TRBJ1-4; D is unclear. The CDR3 extends over 13 amino acids. V lost 1 base and J lost 6, with 6 bases in between. Germline values: CDR1 SEHNR, CDR2 FQNEAQ (reference sequence). CDR3 coding DNA: TGTGCCAGCAGCTTAGTCAATGATGAAAAACTGTTTTTT. Its translation is CASSLVNDEKLFF.

This clonotype was detected many times. The CDR3, as DNA: TGTGCCAGCAGTTCGGGACAGGGGGTGGGAAAACTGTTTTTT. It is translated as CASSSGQGVGKLFF. This sequence joins TRBV12-3 or TRBV12-4 and TRBJ1-4; 11 bases agree with TRBD1. The CDR3 covers 14 residues. The ends lost 4 bases at V and 10 bases at J; junction bases unmatched: 5.

The chain carries TRBV12-3 or TRBV12-4 and TRBJ2-3; 9 nucleotides align to TRBD2. The CDR3 totals 16 residues. V gave up 5 bases and J gave up 4 bases; unmatched junction bases: 10. The CDR3 protein is CASSPRTSADPDTQYF. The CDR3 DNA is TGTGCCAGCAGTCCTAGGACTAGCGCGGATCCAGATACGCAGTATTTT.

This clonotype was counted at least ten times. The chain carries TRBV12-3 or TRBV12-4 and TRBJ2-7, with TRBD2 matching 11 bases. Unmatched junction bases numbered 7, after V lost 5 bases and J lost 4 bases. CDR3 size: 15 residues. DNA for the CDR3: TGTGCCAGCAGTCCCACTAGCGGGGGACAATACGAGCAGTACTTC. The encoded protein is CASSPTSGGQYEQYF.

The chain uses TRBV29-1 and TRBJ2-3; possible D gene TRBD2, 5 bases. Germline V gives CDR1 SQVTM, CDR2 ANQGSEA. CDR3 length equals 15 residues. The V gene lost 7 bases and the J gene lost 5 bases, with 22 bases spanning the gap. This chain's CDR3 is CSATRGRAWKDTQYF. As DNA, the CDR3 is TGCAGCGCCACCCGAGGGCGGGCCTGGAAAGATACGCAGTATTTT.

This clonotype was picked up many times. The V call is TRBV3-1, the J call TRBJ2-3; D is possibly TRBD2 (6 bases). The CDR3 sequence is 16 residues long. Trimming took off 1 base at V and 2 bases at J, with 13 bases between the two ends. Germline V gene data show CDR1 as LGHDT and CDR2 as YNNKEL (reference sequence). The CDR3 region has the DNA TGTGCCAGCAGCCAAGTCTGGGGGGTAAACACAGATACGCAGTATTTT. Amino acids: CASSQVWGVNTDTQYF.

About this clonotype itself: The junction does not match germline at one end; this may be a read error. This CDR3 is CASSLRGGGSYYGYTF. CDR3 sequence (DNA): TGTGCCAGCAGCTTAAGAGGGGGCGGATCCTACTATGGCTACACCTTC. The rearrangement links TRBV5-1 to TRBJ1-2; 7 nucleotides agree with TRBD1. Germline V lookup: CDR1 SGHRS, CDR2 YFSETQ. The CDR3 is 16 amino acids.